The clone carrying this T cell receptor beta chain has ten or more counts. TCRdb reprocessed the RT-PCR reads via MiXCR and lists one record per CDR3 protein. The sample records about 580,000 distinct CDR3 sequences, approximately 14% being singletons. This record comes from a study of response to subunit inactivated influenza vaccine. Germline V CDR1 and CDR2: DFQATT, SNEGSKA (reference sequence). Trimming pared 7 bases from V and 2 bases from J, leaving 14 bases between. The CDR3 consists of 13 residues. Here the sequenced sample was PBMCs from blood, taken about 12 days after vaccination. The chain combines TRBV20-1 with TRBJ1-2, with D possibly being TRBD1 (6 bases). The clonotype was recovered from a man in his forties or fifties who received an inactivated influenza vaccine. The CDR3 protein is CSGYAGANYGYTF. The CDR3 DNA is TGCAGTGGTTATGCGGGGGCCAACTATGGCTACACCTTC.